This T cell receptor (beta chain) was captured in a study of blood T cell repertoires in COVID-19. Study context: Donors in the United States, Italy and Spain gave samples during acute or convalescent COVID-19.

Repertoires were generated with immunoSEQ multiplex PCR, while TCRdb's copy carries only in-frame clones and drops some. Seen here are about 160,000 clones, roughly 90% observed once, and the top ten hold about 6.3%. Participant age was roughly 18 to 95 years, and participants resided in fewer than 30 US areas. Assignment of participants to cohorts was predicated upon participant-reported clinical history. Recovered participants had two consecutive negative NP/OP PCR tests, healthcare professional clearance, or symptom resolution. V was clipped by 7 bases and J by 4 bases, with 19 bases between them. CDR3 length: 15 residues. Germline V gives CDR1 MNHEY, CDR2 SVGAGI.

The sample consisted of PBMCs or T cells enriched from blood (not recorded which). This TCR derives from a woman between 45 and 65 years old who had recovered from COVID-19. The rearrangement uses TRBV6-5 and TRBJ1-2; a weak D match, TRBD1 (6 bases). The CDR3 protein is CASTDGGQNRYGYTF. The CDR3 DNA reads TGTGCCAGCACCGATGGAGGACAGAACCGCTATGGCTACACCTTC.